The clone carrying this TCR beta chain was seen a few times. The data were taken from a study of blood T cell repertoires in COVID-19. Study-wide background: There were acute and convalescent COVID-19 samples, and they came from the United States, Italy and Spain. T cells, B-cell-depleted T cells, or PBMCs supplied cDNA or gDNA.

How the authors handled the data: Amplification with reference gene primers provided the estimates of nucleated cell counts. Here immunoSEQ multiplex PCR was the method, and the copy in TCRdb shows in-frame clones only, minus some. Clone size and the V and J calls come from that table; the DNA yielded D and trimming. Of about 42,000 clones in the sample, roughly 80% are singletons; the top ten hold 25% to 30%. The CDR3 totals 17 residues. Losses at the gene ends were 5 bases for V and 6 bases for J; bases not matched to a gene: 19. Germline CDR1 SNHLY, CDR2 FYNNEI. The clonotype originates from an older woman with acute or convalescent COVID-19. Material for sequencing was peripheral blood. The genes are TRBV2 and TRBJ2-7; 7 bases are shared with TRBD1. The CDR3 bases are TGTGCCAGCAGTACTCCCGACACCGGGACAGTCTGGGTCGAGCAGTACTTC. Its translation is CASSTPDTGTVWVEQYF.